This T cell receptor (beta chain) originates from a study of technical replicates of blood from a handful of donors. After removal of 10 bases from V and 7 bases from J, the junction contained 16 bases not matched to a gene. The germline V gene encodes CDR1 MNHEY and CDR2 SMNVEV (reference sequence). The CDR3 consists of 17 residues. Some clones are missing from TCRdb's copy, which holds only in-frame ones; the method was immunoSEQ multiplex PCR. The table lists about 83,000 clones, roughly 94% of them singletons. The chain is built from TRBV27 and TRBJ2-3; 14 nucleotides agree with TRBD2. The receptor comes from a human donor in good health. The specimen sequenced was T cells isolated from PBMCs. The CDR3 region is CATSPPRLAGGLNTQYF. CDR3 DNA sequence: TGTGCCACCTCACCCCCGAGACTAGCGGGGGGGCTTAATACGCAGTATTTT.